Here is one T cell receptor (beta chain) with its context. This clone was picked up a small number of times. Its specific antigen is unknown. Base qualities were left out, and no much larger clone turns up one base away. Interpreted using the paper, the time point label stands for: baseline before first vaccination. The vaccinee samples were drawn from two UK trials, COV001 and COV002, one of which was a single-blind randomized controlled phase 2/3 trial testing AZD1222 (ChAdOx1 nCoV-19) in healthy adults. For TCRbeta chain sequencing, PBMC samples from trial participants were taken at day 0 and at day 28 after the second dose. V is cut by 3 bases and J by 3 bases, and the space between the germline ends is 15 bases. From a lookup of the germline V gene (reference sequence), CDR1 and CDR2 are SGHNT and YYREEE. From the cysteine up to the phenylalanine, the CDR3 has a length of 15 residues. The read is trimmed to its CDR3 DNA, 45 bases read in frame from base 1.

The CDR3 regions of human TCRbeta chains were analyzed by immunosequencing. Regarding the original processing steps: TCRs in the repertoires were compared against a reference library of SARS-CoV-2-specific TCRs that had been generated with the MIRA antigen-specificity platform. Breadth meant the fraction of unique TCRs that were SARS-CoV-2-associated, whereas depth meant the fraction of total T cells that were SARS-CoV-2-associated. Using the MIRA data, every spike-specific TCR was mapped to the spike region that the TCR reacted to and assigned to either a CD4 or a CD8 class. Log10-transformed breadth and depth values were compared by one-way ANOVA with Sidak's multiple comparisons tests. Here the immuneACCESS table is served through TCRdb, limited to in-frame sequences with V and J called. Missing clones are a known gap in these copies; in checked studies unresolved V genes cover under half, and the rest lacks a known reason. D and trimming were read from the DNA, whereas the V and J calls and clone size are those reported in that table. The sample table records 150,000 or so clones; 90% of these occur just once. 15% to 20% of the sample lies in the top ten.

This specimen comes from a study of T cell responses to AZD1222 COVID-19 vaccine (dated by TCRdb to about 2021). Turning to the overall study: AZD1222 recipients with second doses at about 4 weeks or about 12 weeks were pooled, because spike-specific TCR depth and breadth did not differ between schedules. TCR sequencing was performed for 230 to 250 trial participants, of whom 200 to 210 were given two doses of AZD1222 and 26 were given two doses of MenACWY control vaccine. Trial participants were enrolled by age into subgroups of 18-55, 56-69 and 70-plus years, and about 150, 27 and 61 TCR-sequenced participants, respectively, were included in these subgroups.

The paper as a whole reports these results and caveats: Participants were mostly white British, with more females than males. The authors suggested clonal diversity may have been underestimated. The 56-69-year group was small, and its depth increase did not reach significance, likely because of low power. The vaccine-associated CD4 TCRs covered the entire spike protein, and the dominant responses fell in regions 160-218 and 743-854. Only 5 to 7 AZD1222 recipients were SARS-CoV-2 seropositive at baseline, limiting conclusions about previously exposed vaccinees. Reportedly, almost half of the unique spike-specific TCRs recognized epitopes lying outside the regions that are mutated in the B.1.351 and B.1.1.7 variants. Spike-specific TCR breadth and depth rose significantly after two AZD1222 doses compared with day 0 and with MenACWY recipients. Because no day 14 peak-response samples were available, repertoires were characterized only after the peak T cell response.

The chain couples TRBV5-4 to TRBJ1-2; the D gene is perhaps TRBD1, from 6 matching bases. Specimen: peripheral blood, collected on day 0 of AZD1222 vaccination. This sequence originates from an adult in good health. Here the CDR3 is given as CASSSPTGAYYGYTF. The sequence in DNA is TGTGCCAGCAGCTCCCCCACGGGGGCCTACTATGGCTACACCTTC.